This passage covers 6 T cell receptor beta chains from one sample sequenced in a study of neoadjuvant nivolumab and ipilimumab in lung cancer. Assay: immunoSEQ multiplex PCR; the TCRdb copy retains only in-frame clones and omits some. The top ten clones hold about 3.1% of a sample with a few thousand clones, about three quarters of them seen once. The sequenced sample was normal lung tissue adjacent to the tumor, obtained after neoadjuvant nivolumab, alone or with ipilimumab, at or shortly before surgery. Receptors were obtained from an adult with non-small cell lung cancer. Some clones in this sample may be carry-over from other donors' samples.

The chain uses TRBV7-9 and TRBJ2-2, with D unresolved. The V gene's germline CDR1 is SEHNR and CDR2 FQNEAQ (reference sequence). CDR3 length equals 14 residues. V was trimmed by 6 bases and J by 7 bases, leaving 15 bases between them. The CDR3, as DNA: TGTGCCAGCAGTTCCCGGGTTCCGAACGGGGAGCTGTTTTTT. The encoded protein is CASSSRVPNGELFF.

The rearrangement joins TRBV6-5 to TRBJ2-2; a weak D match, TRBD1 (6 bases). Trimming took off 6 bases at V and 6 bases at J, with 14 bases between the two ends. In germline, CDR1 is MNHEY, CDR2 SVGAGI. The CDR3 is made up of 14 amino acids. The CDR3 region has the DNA TGTGCCAGCAGGTCCGGACAGACGGCCGGGGAGCTGTTTTTT. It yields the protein CASRSGQTAGELFF.

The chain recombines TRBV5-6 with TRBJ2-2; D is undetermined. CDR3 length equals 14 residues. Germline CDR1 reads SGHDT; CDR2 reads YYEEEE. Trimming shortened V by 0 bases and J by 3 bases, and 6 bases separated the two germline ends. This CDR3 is CASSLGAYTGELFF. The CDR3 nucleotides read TGTGCCAGCAGCTTGGGAGCGTACACCGGGGAGCTGTTTTTT.

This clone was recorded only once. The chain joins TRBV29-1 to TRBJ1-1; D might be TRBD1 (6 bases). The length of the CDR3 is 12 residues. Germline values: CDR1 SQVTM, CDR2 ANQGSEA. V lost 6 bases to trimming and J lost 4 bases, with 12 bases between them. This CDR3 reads CSVRWGATEAFF. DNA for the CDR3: TGCAGCGTGCGCTGGGGGGCCACTGAAGCTTTCTTT.

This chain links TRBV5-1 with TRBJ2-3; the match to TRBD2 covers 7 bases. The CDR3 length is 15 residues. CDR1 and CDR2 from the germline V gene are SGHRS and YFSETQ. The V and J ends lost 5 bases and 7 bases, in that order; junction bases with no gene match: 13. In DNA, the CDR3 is TGCGCCAGCAGGTGGGAGGGGAGGGCCGCCTATACGCAGTATTTT. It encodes CASRWEGRAAYTQYF.

The CDR3 loop is CASKAGTGANVLTF. The DNA of the CDR3 is TGTGCCAGTAAGGCGGGAACTGGGGCCAACGTCCTGACTTTC. The rearrangement uses TRBV19 and TRBJ2-6; possibly TRBD2 for D (6 bases). CDR3 length equals 14 residues. Germline CDR1 and CDR2: LNHDA and SQIVND (reference sequence). Trimming took off 7 bases at V and 2 bases at J, with 9 bases between the two ends.